The rows below give T cell receptor beta chains drawn from one sample of a study of cytomegalovirus exposure and HLA in healthy donors. Clones were read by immunoSEQ multiplex PCR, and TCRdb kept only the in-frame ones, dropping some. Of 130,000 or so clones listed, approximately 85% are singletons. Sequencing was performed on PBMCs. These receptors came from a young woman in good health and CMV-seropositive. Each CDR3 is given with its conserved first and last residue. Fields, in order: J gene, clone size, V gene, D gene, CDR3 protein, CDR3 DNA. D genes are given only for firm matches. The size entry is marked missing in some rows and otherwise reads once, few, many or a size class.

J gene: TRBJ1-2; clone size: .; V gene: TRBV27; D gene: .; CDR3 protein: CASGARPTYGYTF; CDR3 DNA: TGTGCCAGCGGGGCTAGGCCGACCTATGGCTACACCTTC
J gene: TRBJ2-3; clone size: .; V gene: TRBV2; D gene: TRBD2; CDR3 protein: CATQLAGGRDTQYF; CDR3 DNA: TGTGCCACCCAACTAGCGGGGGGCCGAGATACGCAGTATTTT
J gene: TRBJ1-2; clone size: .; V gene: TRBV6-6; D gene: .; CDR3 protein: CASRSPGNPNYGYTF; CDR3 DNA: TGTGCCAGCAGATCCCCGGGGAACCCCAACTATGGCTACACCTTC
J gene: TRBJ1-3; clone size: .; V gene: TRBV5-4; D gene: TRBD1; CDR3 protein: CASSPPGGGNTIYF; CDR3 DNA: TGTGCCAGCTCCCCACCAGGGGGTGGAAACACCATATATTTT
J gene: TRBJ2-6; clone size: .; V gene: TRBV28; D gene: .; CDR3 protein: CASSFISGANVLTF; CDR3 DNA: TGTGCCAGCAGTTTTATTTCCGGGGCCAACGTCCTGACTTTC
J gene: TRBJ2-7; clone size: once; V gene: TRBV6-6; D gene: .; CDR3 protein: CASSPPGLNYEQYF; CDR3 DNA: TGTGCCAGCAGTCCCCCCGGACTGAACTACGAGCAGTACTTC
J gene: TRBJ2-2; clone size: .; V gene: TRBV6-5; D gene: .; CDR3 protein: CASSYSGSGNTGELFF; CDR3 DNA: TGTGCCAGCAGTTACTCGGGTAGCGGCAACACCGGGGAGCTGTTTTTT
J gene: TRBJ1-4; clone size: .; V gene: TRBV18; D gene: TRBD1; CDR3 protein: CASSPPQGGEKLFF; CDR3 DNA: TGTGCCAGCTCACCACCGCAGGGGGGTGAAAAACTGTTTTTT
J gene: TRBJ2-1; clone size: .; V gene: TRBV4-1; D gene: TRBD1; CDR3 protein: CASSQTGTGVRDEQFF; CDR3 DNA: TGCGCCAGCAGCCAAACCGGGACAGGGGTTAGGGATGAGCAGTTCTTC
J gene: TRBJ1-2; clone size: .; V gene: TRBV29-1; D gene: .; CDR3 protein: CSVVDLGGRVGYTF; CDR3 DNA: TGCAGCGTTGTGGACCTGGGGGGACGGGTTGGCTACACCTTC